The next 15 T cell receptor beta chains were all read from a single sample in a study of blood T cells in healthy people across ages. PCR was performed a second time for roughly 6 to 12 cycles using a sample-barcoded 5' primer and a J-beta primer mix. TCRdb redid the calling of the 5' RACE reads with MiXCR, one entry per CDR3 protein. Of 920,000 or so distinct CDR3 sequences listed, 35% to 55% are singletons. Input material: blood. The receptor source for this set is a woman aged 55-69 years in good health.

V gene TRBV2 combines with J gene TRBJ1-6; D gene unclear. Trimming removed 7 bases at V and 9 bases at J, with 19 bases between. The CDR3 loop spans 15 amino acids. Germline V CDR1 and CDR2: SNHLY, FYNNEI. This chain's CDR3 is CASMIEDLWGSPLHF. The CDR3 nucleotides are TGTGCCAGCATGATAGAGGATCTTTGGGGTTCACCCCTCCACTTT.

This clonotype was counted between two and nine times. The J gene is TRBJ2-3, the V gene TRBV25-1; the D gene is possibly TRBD1 (7 bases). The CDR3 totals 12 residues. Germline V gene sequence: CDR1 MGHDK, CDR2 SYGVNS. Deletions cut 8 bases from V and 10 bases from J, with 16 bases between. The chain's CDR3 is CASSQGGSAQYF. The CDR3 bases are TGTGCCAGCTCGCAGGGGGGTTCGGCGCAGTATTTT.

The chain employs TRBV4-1 and TRBJ2-2; the match to TRBD1 covers 7 bases. V lost 0 bases and J lost 2; bases outside the gene matches: 6. Germline CDR1 is MGHRA and CDR2 is YSYEKL. There are 17 residues in the CDR3. The CDR3 here is CASSQDTRTGNTGELFF. The CDR3, as DNA: TGCGCCAGCAGCCAAGACACTCGGACAGGCAACACCGGGGAGCTGTTTTTT.

This chain uses TRBV5-4 with TRBJ2-3; TRBD2 agrees at 9 bases. The CDR3 consists of 17 residues. J was trimmed by 5 bases and V by 0 bases; bases with no gene match: 10. Germline CDR1 is SGHNT and CDR2 is YYREEE (reference sequence). The CDR3 DNA sequence: TGTGCCAGCAGCTTGGAATTACGCGGGAGGGCGGTAGATACGCAGTATTTT. Translated, it gives CASSLELRGRAVDTQYF.

This CDR3 is CASSYGIQGYEQYF. The CDR3 nucleotides are TGTGCCAGCAGTTACGGGATCCAGGGGTACGAGCAGTACTTC. The rearrangement uses TRBV6-6 and TRBJ2-7, with D perhaps matching TRBD1 (6 bases). V shed 2 bases and J shed 4 bases, with 12 bases lying between them. Looked up from germline, CDR1 is MNHNY and CDR2 is SVGAGI (reference sequence). The CDR3 is 14 residues long.

V is TRBV5-1 and J is TRBJ2-1, with D perhaps TRBD2 (6 bases). Per germline, CDR1 SGHRS and CDR2 YFSETQ. The CDR3 has 14 amino acids. The V gene lost 0 bases and the J gene lost 9 bases, with 13 bases spanning the gap. CDR3 protein: CASSLVGTVGEQFF. The CDR3 DNA reads TGCGCCAGCAGCTTGGTGGGGACTGTGGGTGAGCAGTTCTTC.

The chain employs TRBV27 and TRBJ2-5; 10 bases line up with TRBD1. With V trimmed by 5 bases and J by 4 bases, 4 bases remained unmatched. The CDR3 is made up of 14 amino acids. Germline values: CDR1 MNHEY, CDR2 SMNVEV (reference sequence). CDR3 amino acids: CASSTWDRGETQYF. CDR3 bases: TGTGCCAGCAGTACGTGGGACAGGGGAGAGACCCAGTACTTC.

This clonotype showed up just once. The genes are TRBV12-3 or TRBV12-4 and TRBJ2-1, with 10 bases that match TRBD2. There are 14 residues in the CDR3. Trimming removed 7 bases from V and 12 bases from J; junction bases left unmatched: 12. DNA for the CDR3: TGTGCCAGCATCCCAGCGGGAGGGCCGGGAGGGCAGTTCTTC. The encoded protein is CASIPAGGPGGQFF.

The sample holds a few counts of this clonotype. This sequence joins TRBV10-2 and TRBJ1-2; D possibly corresponds to TRBD1 (5 bases). The CDR3 extends over 13 amino acids. V lost 6 bases and J lost 8, with 16 bases in between. Germline CDR1 WSHSY, CDR2 SAAADI. The CDR3 DNA reads TGCGCCAGCAGCCCTAGGGCAGGGATGGGCTACACCTTC. Its translation: CASSPRAGMGYTF.

This clonotype occurred a few times. This rearrangement joins TRBV30 to TRBJ2-5; 7 nucleotides agree with TRBD2. CDR3 size: 13 residues. The germline V gene has CDR1 GTSNPN and CDR2 SVGIG (reference sequence). The ends lost 4 bases at V and 3 bases at J; junction bases unmatched: 5. CDR3 loop: CAWNKRDKETQYF. The CDR3 bases are TGTGCCTGGAATAAGCGGGATAAAGAGACCCAGTACTTC.

The gene calls are TRBV11-2 and TRBJ1-2; possible D gene TRBD1, 6 bases. Germline CDR1 reads SGHAT; CDR2 reads FQNNGV. There are 17 residues in the CDR3. V shed 1 base and J shed 8 bases, with 23 bases lying between them. CDR3 region: CASSLVVGARHLAGYTF. The CDR3 DNA reads as TGTGCCAGCAGCTTAGTAGTGGGGGCACGGCACCTCGCCGGCTACACCTTC.

The chain employs TRBV20-1 and TRBJ2-5; unclear D gene. The J call could be wrong; TRBJ2-7 is a better fit for the DNA end. CDR1 and CDR2 (germline): DFQATT, SNEGSKA (reference sequence). This CDR3 comprises 14 residues. For the CDR3, the DNA is TGCAGTGCTAGTCACAGCAGTTCAACCTACGAGCAGTACTTC. Encoded protein: CSASHSSSTYEQYF.

The chain combines TRBV6-5 with TRBJ1-1, with D possibly being TRBD1 (6 bases). V gave up 7 bases and J gave up 2 bases, with 17 bases separating them. The CDR3 is made up of 15 amino acids. Germline V CDR1 and CDR2: MNHEY, SVGAGI. Here the CDR3 DNA reads TGTGCCAGCAAAATACAGGGAGGGTTAAACACTGAAGCTTTCTTT. It codes for CASKIQGGLNTEAFF.

The CDR3 region is CSAAFEGPNNEQFF. The CDR3 coding sequence is TGCAGCGCGGCCTTCGAGGGGCCCAACAATGAGCAGTTCTTC. The V call is TRBV29-1, the J call TRBJ2-1, with D perhaps being TRBD1 or TRBD2 (5 bases each). CDR1 and CDR2 from the germline V gene are SQVTM and ANQGSEA. V gave up 7 bases and J gave up 5 bases, with 18 bases separating them. The CDR3 runs 14 residues.

The V call is TRBV27, the J call TRBJ2-7; TRBD2 is a possible D gene (5 bases). The CDR3 sequence is 11 residues long. V lost 6 bases to trimming and J lost 6 bases, with 9 bases between them. Germline CDR1 is MNHEY and CDR2 is SMNVEV (reference sequence). The CDR3 protein is CASSRGFEQYF. The CDR3 DNA sequence: TGTGCCAGCAGCCGAGGGTTCGAGCAGTACTTC.